Listed below are T cell receptor beta chains from one sample, sequenced in a study of early T cells in non-severe SARS-CoV-2 infection. TCRdb redid the calling of the 5' RACE reads with MiXCR, one entry per CDR3 protein. The data hold 55,000 to 70,000 distinct CDR3 sequences, with 4% to 6% observed a single time. This specimen consisted of whole blood, obtained at baseline. Every receptor here comes from an adult who was a healthcare worker with PCR-confirmed SARS-CoV-2 infection or an uninfected control (not recorded which). The donor label of this sample is uncertain. CDR3s include the opening cysteine and the closing phenylalanine or tryptophan. Fields, in order: clone size, V gene, D gene, J gene, CDR3 DNA, CDR3 protein. A D gene is named only where the DNA matches it firmly. Size tells how often a clone was seen (once, few, many) or the class of an expanded clone, and some rows leave it out.

>many|TRBV10-1|NA|TRBJ2-1
TGCGCCAGCAGTGATTCCCTATATAGCTCCTACAATGAGCAGTTCTTC
CASSDSLYSSYNEQFF
>few|TRBV3-1|NA|TRBJ1-6
TGTGCCAGCAGCCAAGTCCCGGATTATAATTCACCCCTCCACTTT
CASSQVPDYNSPLHF
>many|TRBV27|TRBD2|TRBJ2-1
TGTGCCAGCAGTTTATCGCGTTCCCGAGCGGGGGGGCGCAATGAGCAGTTCTTC
CASSLSRSRAGGRNEQFF
>many|TRBV7-6|NA|TRBJ2-3
TGTGCCAGCAGCTCCCTCCGCGGGGCTTACACAGATACGCAGTATTTT
CASSSLRGAYTDTQYF
>NA|TRBV7-9|NA|TRBJ1-4
TGTGCCAGCAGCTTAGAACTAGCAACTAATGAAAAACTGTTTTTT
CASSLELATNEKLFF
>few|TRBV6-9|TRBD2|TRBJ2-7
TGTGCCAGCACCCCGCCGCTAGCGGGGGGGTACTACGAGCAGTACTTC
CASTPPLAGGYYEQYF
>many|TRBV10-2|NA|TRBJ1-1
TGCGCCAGCAGTGAGGCCCCGATGTTGGATGAAGCTTTCTTT
CASSEAPMLDEAFF
>few|TRBV7-2|TRBD1|TRBJ1-4
TGTGCCAGCAGCTCACCCTCGGTTTCGGCTTCGGGACAGGGCGGTTGGGAAAAACTGTTTTTT
CASSSPSVSASGQGGWEKLFF
>few|TRBV28|NA|TRBJ2-1
TGTGCCAGCAGTCCACCTAGAGGGGGGACCTACAATGAGCAGTTCTTC
CASSPPRGGTYNEQFF
>NA|TRBV5-1|TRBD1|TRBJ2-5
TGCGCCAGCAGCTCCCAAACCTTAGGGGGCCAGGAGACCCAGTACTTC
CASSSQTLGGQETQYF
>NA|TRBV19|NA|TRBJ1-4
TGTGCCAGTAGTTACCCAACCGATGGTGAAAAACTGTTTTTT
CASSYPTDGEKLFF
>few|TRBV11-3|NA|TRBJ2-5
TGTGCCAGCAGCCACCGGAGGGTTACTGACCAAGAGACCCAGTACTTC
CASSHRRVTDQETQYF
>many|TRBV20-1|NA|TRBJ1-6
TGCAGTGCTAGATGGGCAGGTTCCTCCCTCCACTTT
CSARWAGSSLHF
>few|TRBV5-1|TRBD2|TRBJ2-3
TGCGCCAGCAGACGCACTAGCGGGGCATATGCCTATACGCAGTATTTT
CASRRTSGAYAYTQYF
>many|TRBV25-1|NA|TRBJ2-7
TGTGCCAGCAGTGAATACAAGAGCTCCTACGAGCAGTACTTC
CASSEYKSSYEQYF
>many|TRBV27|TRBD1|TRBJ2-2
TGTGCCAGCAGTATGATGACAGGGGGCCGGTCGTCCACCGGGGAGCTGTTTTTT
CASSMMTGGRSSTGELFF
>few|TRBV12-3/TRBV12-4|NA|TRBJ2-3
TGTGCCAGCAGTTTAAAAGCTAGCCTTATCACAGATACGCAGTATTTT
CASSLKASLITDTQYF
>NA|TRBV6-2/TRBV6-3|NA|TRBJ2-7
TGTGCCAGCAGTTACCGTGTTTACTACGAGCAGTACTTC
CASSYRVYYEQYF
>few|TRBV11-2|NA|TRBJ2-5
TGTGCCAGCAGCTTTGCCAGGGCAGACCAAGAGACCCAGTACTTC
CASSFARADQETQYF
>NA|TRBV6-5|NA|TRBJ1-4
TGTGCCAGCAGTTACTCGCGGGGGCTTGGTGAAAAACTGTTTTTT
CASSYSRGLGEKLFF
>few|TRBV27|NA|TRBJ2-7
TGTGCCAGCAGTAGGCTAGGGAACGAGCAGTACTTC
CASSRLGNEQYF
>few|TRBV30|NA|TRBJ1-1
TGTGCCTGGGGACGGATGAACACTGAAGCTTTCTTT
CAWGRMNTEAFF
>many|TRBV13|TRBD1|TRBJ2-7
TGTGCCAGCAGCCACCGGGACAGCGTAACCTACGAGCAGTACTTC
CASSHRDSVTYEQYF
>many|TRBV20-1|NA|TRBJ1-5
TGCAGTGCCAAAGATTCCTCCAGGGCCGGGCCCCAGCATTTT
CSAKDSSRAGPQHF
>few|TRBV28|NA|TRBJ2-7
TGTGCCAGCAGTTGGGACCCGTTCAATACGGATACACTTTACGAGCAGTACTTC
CASSWDPFNTDTLYEQYF
>many|TRBV10-3|NA|TRBJ1-5
TGTGCCATCAGTGAGTCTCAATCCCAGCCCCAGCATTTT
CAISESQSQPQHF
>few|TRBV11-2|TRBD1|TRBJ1-5
TGTGCCAGCAGCTCACAGGGGAATCAGCCCCAGCATTTT
CASSSQGNQPQHF
>many|TRBV19|NA|TRBJ2-2
TGTGCCAGTAGTATAGTGAGGACAGACACCGGGGAGCTGTTTTTT
CASSIVRTDTGELFF
>few|TRBV28|NA|TRBJ1-2
TGTGCCTGGGGGGGATCTAACTATGGCTACACCTTC
CAWGGSNYGYTF
>many|TRBV11-2|TRBD1|TRBJ2-3
TGTGCCAGCAGCAACCCCGTCCAGGGGGAAGATACGCAGTATTTT
CASSNPVQGEDTQYF
>NA|TRBV6-5|NA|TRBJ2-2
TGTGCCAGCAGTTACCAGGCGGGGTTTAACACCGGGGAGCTGTTTTTT
CASSYQAGFNTGELFF
>many|TRBV30|NA|TRBJ2-1
TGTGCCTGGAGCGCTACCTCCTACAATGAGCAGTTCTTC
CAWSATSYNEQFF
>NA|TRBV7-6|TRBD2|TRBJ2-3
TGTGCCAGCAGCTTAGTGTATAGAGGACTAGCGGGCCGCACAGATACGCAGTATTTT
CASSLVYRGLAGRTDTQYF
>many|TRBV5-6|NA|TRBJ1-5
TGTGCCAGCAGCTATCAGGGTCAGCCCCAGCATTTT
CASSYQGQPQHF
>few|TRBV27|NA|TRBJ1-6
TGTGCCAGCAGTTCCCTACCCGCGGGCAGCTCCTATAATTCACCCCTCCACTTT
CASSSLPAGSSYNSPLHF
>NA|TRBV12-3/TRBV12-4|TRBD2|TRBJ2-2
TGTGCCAGCAGTCGATCTAGCGGGGGTACCGGGGAGCTGTTTTTT
CASSRSSGGTGELFF
>many|TRBV6-5|TRBD1|TRBJ1-1
TGTGCCAGCAGTTCTCGACAGGGGGCGCCGACTGAAGCTTTCTTT
CASSSRQGAPTEAFF
>few|TRBV2|TRBD1|TRBJ1-1
TGTGCCAGCAGATTCGGGACAGGCCGGAACACTGAAGCTTTCTTT
CASRFGTGRNTEAFF
>NA|TRBV6-6|TRBD1|TRBJ1-6
TGTGCCAGCAGTCTGGGTGGACAGGGGGGATCACCCCTCCACTTT
CASSLGGQGGSPLHF
>few|TRBV28|NA|TRBJ2-7
TGTGCCAGCAACCTACAGGGCCCGACCTACGAGCAGTACTTC
CASNLQGPTYEQYF
>few|TRBV6-5|TRBD1|TRBJ2-7
TGTGCCAGCGGCCGGGACAGGAGCTACGAGCAGTACTTC
CASGRDRSYEQYF
>many|TRBV20-1|NA|TRBJ2-7
TGCAGTGCTACCGGCGGAGTTTCCGCCTACGAGCAGTACTTC
CSATGGVSAYEQYF
>few|TRBV7-2|TRBD2|TRBJ2-1
TGTGCCAGCAGCCTAGGAGCGGGGGAATACAATGAGCAGTTCTTC
CASSLGAGEYNEQFF
>many|TRBV11-2|NA|TRBJ1-1
TGTGCCAGCAGCTCATCTAAAGGGGCTAGCACTGAAGCTTTCTTT
CASSSSKGASTEAFF
>many|TRBV20-1|TRBD1|TRBJ1-1
TGCAGTGCTCGCGGACAGGGTCTCACTGAAGCTTTCTTT
CSARGQGLTEAFF
>NA|TRBV21-1|NA|TRBJ2-5
TGTGCCAGCAGCAAAGGAAGCGCCACAGAGACCCAGTACTTC
CASSKGSATETQYF
>many|TRBV4-3|TRBD1|TRBJ1-2
TGCGCCAGCAGCCAGGGACAGGGGGACCTCTATGGCTACACCTTC
CASSQGQGDLYGYTF
>NA|TRBV12-3/TRBV12-4|TRBD1|TRBJ1-2
TGTGCCAGCAGCCGGGACAGACAAGGCTACACCTTC
CASSRDRQGYTF
>NA|TRBV12-3/TRBV12-4|NA|TRBJ1-1
TGTGCCAGCAGTTTAGTGGGACAAACTAACACTGAAGCTTTCTTT
CASSLVGQTNTEAFF
>few|TRBV5-4|NA|TRBJ1-2
TGTGCCAGCAGCGAAGACATAAACGCTAACTATGGCTACACCTTC
CASSEDINANYGYTF
>many|TRBV10-3|NA|TRBJ1-5
TGTGCCACCCTCAAAGACGCTTATAGCAATCAGCCCCAGCATTTT
CATLKDAYSNQPQHF
>NA|TRBV7-9|TRBD1|TRBJ2-4
TGTGCCAGCAGCTTGGGGACAGGGGACAAAAACATTCAGTACTTC
CASSLGTGDKNIQYF
>NA|TRBV6-5|NA|TRBJ1-5
TGTGCCAGCCTTGGATGGAGCAATCAGCCCCAGCATTTT
CASLGWSNQPQHF
>many|TRBV6-4|NA|TRBJ2-1
TGTGCCAGCAGTGACTCGAGTCGGGGCTCCTACAATGAGCAGTTCTTC
CASSDSSRGSYNEQFF
>many|TRBV27|NA|TRBJ1-6
TGTGCCAGCAGCATCCCAGGGGCTAGGGGATCACCCCTCCACTTT
CASSIPGARGSPLHF